Shown below are 25 T cell receptor beta chains from a single sample sequenced in a study of cytomegalovirus exposure and HLA in healthy donors. PCR employed 60 Vbeta and 13 Jbeta primers. Only in-frame clones appear in the TCRdb table, and some are missing; sequencing was by immunoSEQ multiplex PCR. The sample records 100,000 to 150,000 clones, about 84% being singletons. The sample was PBMCs. Receptors originate from a man aged 35-49 years in good health and CMV-seronegative.

Here the CDR3 reads CASSLVFGVERNSPLHF. CDR3 bases: TGTGCCAGCAGCTTAGTCTTCGGAGTAGAACGTAATTCACCCCTCCACTTT. The chain joins TRBV7-9 to TRBJ1-6; D remains unclear. Between the trimmed V and J ends, which lost 1 base and 6 bases, there was a span of 16 bases. CDR3 length equals 17 residues. Germline values: CDR1 SEHNR, CDR2 FQNEAQ (reference sequence).

This sequence joins TRBV21-1 and TRBJ2-1; the DNA was not compared with TRBD2, the D call given in the table. TRBV21-1 is a pseudogene segment. The CDR3 runs 10 residues. The CDR3 nucleotides are TGTGCCAGCAGCTTCGGTGAGCAGTTCTTC. This codes for CASSFGEQFF.

The chain is built from TRBV7-9 and TRBJ1-1; no firm D call. The CDR3 is 11 residues long. Germline V gene data show CDR1 as SEHNR and CDR2 as FQNEAQ (reference sequence). V shed 2 bases and J shed 6 bases, with 4 bases lying between them. The CDR3 DNA reads as TGTGCCAGCAGCTTACAGGCTGAAGCTTTCTTT. Its translation is CASSLQAEAFF.

This clone was found a few times. The chain recombines TRBV28 with TRBJ1-5; the match to TRBD1 covers 7 bases. The CDR3 is made up of 20 amino acids. The V gene end was trimmed by 3 bases and the J gene end by 6 bases; junction bases not matched to a gene: 23. Germline CDR1 and CDR2: MDHEN and SYDVKM. CDR3 DNA sequence: TGTGCCAGCAGTTTTCCAAAACCCCTGACAGGGCGAAGGAGGGGTCAGCCCCAGCATTTT. The encoded protein is CASSFPKPLTGRRRGQPQHF.

The chain carries TRBV10-3 and TRBJ2-7; weak D call: TRBD1 (6 bases). Trimming took 2 bases from V and 5 from J, leaving 7 bases between them. Germline CDR1 ENHRY, CDR2 SYGVKD. The length of the CDR3 is 12 residues. CDR3 nucleotide sequence: TGTGCCATCAGTGAGCCAGGGGACGAGCAGTACTTC. This sequence encodes CAISEPGDEQYF.

The chain has TRBV9 and TRBJ1-2; no clear D gene. The germline V gene has CDR1 SGDLS and CDR2 YYNGEE. V lost 0 bases and J lost 0, with 12 bases in between. The CDR3 totals 16 residues. The CDR3 region is CASSVGSSLANYGYTF. CDR3 DNA: TGTGCCAGCAGCGTAGGATCCTCGTTAGCTAACTATGGCTACACCTTC.

The rearrangement joins TRBV9 to TRBJ2-5, with 11 bases matching TRBD2. This CDR3 is 17 amino acids long. Trimming cost V 2 bases and J 2 bases; bases outside gene matches: 8. Germline values: CDR1 SGDLS, CDR2 YYNGEE. The CDR3 loop is CASSVEGTSGVQETQYF. The CDR3 region has the DNA TGTGCCAGCAGCGTCGAGGGGACTAGCGGCGTACAAGAGACCCAGTACTTC.

J is TRBJ2-7 and V is TRBV7-2, with D possibly being TRBD2 (5 bases). This CDR3 is 15 amino acids long. Trimming took off 5 bases at V and 5 bases at J, with 19 bases between the two ends. Germline assignment: CDR1 SGHTA and CDR2 FQGNSA. The CDR3 region has the DNA TGTGCCAGCAGCCTTGGGTTTGGTCCGAGGGACGAGCAGTACTTC. It specifies CASSLGFGPRDEQYF.

To note about this clone: Other DNA sequences in this specimen translate into the identical CDR3. The chain is built from TRBV18 and TRBJ1-1, with D possibly being TRBD1 (5 bases). The CDR3 spans 16 residues. The V and J ends lost 0 bases and 1 base respectively, with 12 bases between them. CDR1 and CDR2 from the germline V gene are KGHSH and LQKENI. As DNA, the CDR3 is TGTGCCAGCTCACCACCGGGGGGGGAGGGGAACACTGAAGCTTTCTTT. Amino acids: CASSPPGGEGNTEAFF. Full variable domain (rest looked up from reference TRBV18 and TRBJ1-1): NAGVMQNPRHLVRRRGQEARLRCSPMKGHSHVYWYRQLPEEGLKFMVYLQKENIIDESGMPKERFSAEFPKEGPSILRIQQVVRGDSAAYFCASSPPGGEGNTEAFFGQGTRLTVV.

The rearrangement joins TRBV19 to TRBJ1-1; a weak D match, TRBD1 (6 bases). CDR1 LNHDA and CDR2 SQIVND come from the germline V gene (reference sequence). This CDR3 comprises 13 residues. Trimming cost V 4 bases and J 3 bases, with 9 bases left between them. CDR3 sequence reads: CASSKGHDTEAFF. The CDR3 coding sequence is TGTGCCAGTAGTAAGGGACACGACACTGAAGCTTTCTTT.

The chain uses TRBV9 and TRBJ2-5, with no clear D. V gave up 2 bases and J gave up 3 bases, with 8 bases separating them. This CDR3 is 13 amino acids long. Looked up from germline, CDR1 is SGDLS and CDR2 is YYNGEE. The CDR3 DNA reads as TGTGCCAGCAGCGTCCGGTTGGAAGAGACCCAGTACTTC. Its protein product is CASSVRLEETQYF.

The chain recombines TRBV27 with TRBJ1-5, with 8 bases lining up with TRBD1. V was pared by 4 bases and J by 11 bases, with 13 bases of the junction left unmatched. This CDR3 contains 15 residues. Germline V lookup: CDR1 MNHEY, CDR2 SMNVEV (reference sequence). The CDR3 here is CASSSRDRPVEAQHF. The CDR3 nucleotides read TGTGCCAGCAGTTCCCGGGACAGGCCCGTTGAGGCCCAGCATTTT.

The chain recombines TRBV6-4 with TRBJ2-1; TRBD2 matches 8 bases. Per germline, CDR1 MRHNA and CDR2 SNTAGT. The V and J ends lost 7 bases and 3 bases, in that order; junction bases with no gene match: 14. The CDR3 is made up of 17 amino acids. CDR3 DNA: TGTGCCAGCACATCCGGGACTAGGACTAGAGGCTACAATGAGCAGTTCTTC. Amino acid sequence: CASTSGTRTRGYNEQFF.

The chain employs TRBV9 and TRBJ2-2; the match to TRBD1 covers 8 bases. The CDR3 covers 15 residues. V was pared by 3 bases and J by 5 bases, with 6 bases of the junction left unmatched. Germline V gives CDR1 SGDLS, CDR2 YYNGEE. As DNA, the CDR3 is TGTGCCAGCAGCGCCGGGACAGGCGTTACCGGGGAGCTGTTTTTT. Translating it yields CASSAGTGVTGELFF.

This sequence joins TRBV14 and TRBJ2-7; D unresolved. This CDR3 is 14 amino acids long. Trimming shortened V by 4 bases and J by 4 bases, and 14 bases separated the two germline ends. Germline CDR1 SGHDN, CDR2 FVKESK. CDR3 bases: TGTGCCAGCAGCCCACACACGAGGAATTACGAGCAGTACTTC. Protein: CASSPHTRNYEQYF.

The genes are TRBV21-1 and TRBJ2-1; TRBD1 is taken as the D call from the table, unchecked against the DNA. TRBV21-1 is designated a pseudogene. The CDR3 has 15 amino acids. CDR3 protein: CASTPKRGTFNEQFF. CDR3 DNA: TGTGCCAGCACTCCAAAGAGGGGGACGTTTAATGAGCAGTTCTTC.

The V and J genes are TRBV27 and TRBJ1-1; 8 bases match TRBD1. Germline CDR1 reads MNHEY; CDR2 reads SMNVEV (reference sequence). This CDR3 has 15 amino acids. V gave up 5 bases and J gave up 1 base; unmatched junction bases: 6. Here the CDR3 DNA reads TGTGCCAGCAGTCATTGGACAGGGTGGAACACTGAAGCTTTCTTT. Protein: CASSHWTGWNTEAFF.

The chain couples TRBV6-1 to TRBJ2-7; the match to TRBD1 covers 7 bases. V was pared by 8 bases and J by 4 bases, with 8 bases of the junction left unmatched. The germline V gene has CDR1 MNHNS and CDR2 SASEGT. The CDR3 runs 13 residues. CDR3 protein: CASREQGPYEQYF. The CDR3 region has the DNA TGTGCCAGCCGGGAACAGGGGCCATACGAGCAGTACTTC.

This rearrangement joins TRBV7-6 to TRBJ2-7; no reliable D call. CDR3 length equals 14 residues. Trimming shortened V by 2 bases and J by 4 bases, and 12 bases separated the two germline ends. CDR1 SGHVS and CDR2 FNYEAQ come from the germline V gene. The CDR3 loop reads CASSLSPDMYEQYF. The CDR3 coding sequence is TGTGCCAGCAGCTTATCCCCCGACATGTACGAGCAGTACTTC.

The V call is TRBV7-9, the J call TRBJ1-2, with a weak D call TRBD1 (5 bases). CDR3 size: 15 residues. V lost 0 bases to trimming and J lost 2 bases, with 10 bases between them. The V gene's germline CDR1 is SEHNR and CDR2 FQNEAQ (reference sequence). CDR3 loop: CASSLAPGSNYGYTF. In DNA form, the CDR3 reads TGTGCCAGCAGCTTAGCCCCAGGGTCAAACTATGGCTACACCTTC.

Concerning this clone itself: Compared with germline, one end of the junction differs, possibly owing to a read error. The genes are TRBV7-3 and TRBJ2-1, with 8 bases fitting TRBD2. From germline, CDR1 is SGHTA and CDR2 FQGTGA. The CDR3 totals 16 residues. The DNA for the CDR3 is TGTTCCAGCAGCCGTGGCTGGGGTAGCGGGGAGAATGAGCAGTTCTTC. Translating gives CSSSRGWGSGENEQFF. Complete variable domain (other parts from reference TRBV7-3 and TRBJ2-1): GAGVSQTPSNKVTEKGKYVELRCDPISGHTALYWYRQSLGQGPEFLIYFQGTGAADDSGLPNDRFFAVRPEGSVSTLKIQRTERGDSAVYLCSSSRGWGSGENEQFFGPGTRLTVL.

The rearrangement joins TRBV4-3 to TRBJ1-2; 7 bases match TRBD1. The trim removed 1 base at V and 4 bases at J, leaving 6 bases unmatched. The CDR3 is made up of 15 amino acids. Germline loops: CDR1 LGHNA, CDR2 YSLEER. CDR3 residues: CASSQARDRGYGYTF. CDR3 bases: TGCGCCAGCAGCCAAGCCCGGGACAGAGGCTATGGCTACACCTTC.

The rearrangement joins TRBV11-2 to TRBJ2-7; a possible D gene is TRBD1 (6 bases). Per germline, CDR1 SGHAT and CDR2 FQNNGV. V was cut by 2 bases and J by 4 bases, with 9 bases left in between. The CDR3 is 13 residues long. CDR3 bases: TGTGCCAGCAGCTTACAGGGGTTATACGAGCAGTACTTC. This translates into CASSLQGLYEQYF.

The chain is built from TRBV10-3 and TRBJ1-3, with D unresolved. There are 13 residues in the CDR3. Germline CDR1 is ENHRY and CDR2 is SYGVKD. V lost 4 bases to trimming and J lost 2 bases, with 6 bases between them. In DNA form, the CDR3 reads TGTGCCATCAGTGGGGCGACTGGAAACACCATATATTTT. This codes for CAISGATGNTIYF.

The chain combines TRBV2 with TRBJ1-2, with a tentative D call TRBD1 (6 bases). Per germline, CDR1 SNHLY and CDR2 FYNNEI. Trimming left V 6 bases short and J 7 bases short, with 21 bases between. CDR3 length equals 15 residues. CDR3 DNA sequence: TGTGCCAGCAGGGAGGGCCTTGGGGCGGGGGCTGGCTACACCTTC. The encoded protein is CASREGLGAGAGYTF.